This T cell receptor beta chain was identified during a study of graft-versus-host responses after intestinal transplantation. Study in general: As for transplant type, recipients had multivisceral, liver-intestinal, or isolated intestinal grafts. Every one of the recipients received anti-thymocyte globulin induction and afterwards took tacrolimus and steroids for roughly three years. Whole-study findings and limits: Allograft clonal ratios (graft-versus-host to host-versus-graft) were high in patients who had graft-donor T cell macrochimerism. HvG clone declines early post-transplant were associated with peak circulating GvH levels.

On this clone itself: Its antigen is unidentified.

TCRdb's copy holds only in-frame clones and misses some; the assay was immunoSEQ multiplex PCR. Among about 85,000 clones listed, roughly 80% were seen once. The V gene's germline CDR1 is MDHEN and CDR2 SYDVKM. The CDR3 runs to 14 residues. V was pared by 3 bases and J by 1 base, with 9 bases between. The clonotype originates from a human donor who received an intestinal transplant. The sample was unstimulated CD4+ T cells sorted from spleen or lymph node cells, taken before intestinal transplant. The V gene is TRBV28, the J gene TRBJ1-1, with D uncertain. As DNA, the CDR3 is TGTGCCAGCAGTTTTTACATCCCGAACACTGAAGCTTTCTTT. Residues: CASSFYIPNTEAFF.